This T cell receptor (beta chain) was found in a study of shared clonotypes between healthy human individuals. Study-level points and caveats: It was anticipated that sequencing depth would influence how many clonotypes donors shared.

Nashville, Tennessee was home to all donors, who were Caucasian adults. V lost 9 bases and J 7 bases, leaving 17 bases between the germline ends. Germline CDR1 reads SGHTS; CDR2 reads YDEGEE. The CDR3 covers 14 residues. The authors ran the assay at deep level. Profiled with immunoSEQ multiplex PCR; TCRdb holds only in-frame clones, not every one. The sample contains about 320,000 clones, roughly 84% of which appear only once. About this clone itself: Antigen unknown.

This clonotype was obtained from a man younger than 35 in good health. Sequenced input: memory CD8+ T cells sorted from blood. Subset defined: CD45RO+ cells pooled with CCR7-negative TemRA cells. This chain links TRBV5-8 with TRBJ1-6; D perhaps matches TRBD1 (6 bases). The CDR3 DNA is TGTGCCACGAATGCACAGGGCTACAATTCACCCCTCCACTTT. Translated, it gives CATNAQGYNSPLHF. Supplemented by reference TRBV5-8 and TRBJ1-6, the full variable domain reads EAGVTQSPTHLIKTRGQQATLRCSPISGHTSVYWYQQALGLGLQFLLWYDEGEERNRGNFPPRFSGRQFPNYSSELNVNALELEDSALYLCATNAQGYNSPLHFGNGTRLTVT.